This TCR beta chain appears in the sequencing data of a study of OX40 agonist ivuxolimab in advanced cancers. Study in general: Dose-escalation patients were diagnosed with hepatocellular carcinoma, melanoma, renal cell cancer or head and neck cancer. Three patients, one with hepatocellular carcinoma and two with cutaneous melanoma, achieved partial responses.

Study-wide points: Antigen targets of the expanded peripheral T cells went undetermined.

Profiling relied on immunoSEQ multiplex PCR, and the TCRdb table lists in-frame clones only, not all of them. The repertoire has 60,000 to 80,000 clones, around 80% of them found once; the top ten carry around 1.7%. With respect to this clone: Its matching antigen is unknown.

The CDR3 totals 15 residues. Germline V lookup: CDR1 MDHEN, CDR2 SYDVKM. The junction had 5 bases not matched to a gene; V was cut back by 3 bases and J by 2 bases. The chain combines TRBV28 with TRBJ1-2; 8 nucleotides agree with TRBD1. Material: CD4+ or CD8+ T cells sorted from blood, obtained in a trial of the OX40 agonist ivuxolimab. This receptor was obtained from an adult with an advanced solid tumor such as melanoma, head and neck, liver or kidney cancer. CDR3 protein: CASSLGDRLNYGYTF. The CDR3 DNA reads as TGTGCCAGCAGTTTGGGGGACAGGCTAAACTATGGCTACACCTTC.